This T cell receptor (beta chain) was recorded in a study of blood T cell repertoires in COVID-19. Study at large: Whether acute or convalescent, the COVID-19 samples came from the United States, Italy and Spain. T cells, B-cell-depleted T cells, or PBMCs supplied cDNA or gDNA.

Assay: immunoSEQ multiplex PCR; the TCRdb copy retains only in-frame clones and omits some. The sample shows about 200,000 clones, 80% to 90% of them seen only once. This CDR3 spans 10 amino acids. The V end was cut by 8 bases, the J end by 4 bases, with 9 bases between. Germline CDR1 reads GTSNPN; CDR2 reads SVGIG (reference sequence). The sample taken for sequencing was peripheral blood. The source is a woman of 80 years or more with acute or convalescent COVID-19. The V gene is TRBV30, the J gene TRBJ2-7; D is possibly TRBD1 (5 bases). CDR3 region: CAQGGYEQYF. DNA of the CDR3: TGTGCCCAGGGCGGATACGAGCAGTACTTC. Complete variable domain (other parts from reference TRBV30 and TRBJ2-7): SQTIHQWPATLVQPVGSPLSLECTVEGTSNPNLYWYRQAAGRGLQLLFYSVGIGQISSEVPQNLSASRPQDRQFILSSKKLLLSDSGFYLCAQGGYEQYFGPGTRLTVT.